This TCR beta chain was recovered during a study of T cells in women clearing cervical HPV infection. Across the study: No precancer developed; the control's incident HPV16 infection cleared within 12 months. The study, taken as a whole, reports: TRBV6-7 relative abundance averaged roughly 0.1% in cases and approximately 0.15% in controls. Richness plus V gene abundances separated cases from controls with AUC 0.7 to 0.9. Timing of associations relative to infection is unclear; T-cell subsets were not isolated.

Germline V gene sequence: CDR1 SGHTA, CDR2 FQGNSA. CDR3 length equals 15 residues. Germline trimming cut 8 bases from V and 7 bases from J; bases unmatched to any gene: 9. Profiled with immunoSEQ multiplex PCR; TCRdb holds only in-frame clones, not every one. Here the sample table reports around 35,000 clones. Worth noting for this clone: The antigen is unknown. The CDR3 extends 3 residues past the end of the read, so its final part is completed from the germline J gene.

The chain couples TRBV7-2 to TRBJ1-6, with 9 bases lining up with TRBD1. The sequence was obtained from a woman between 18 and 75 years old with a cervical HPV16 infection that either progressed to CIN3+ or cleared (not recorded which). The specimen sequenced was blood buffy coat. The sequenced CDR3 bases are TGTGCCAGCTCTACCGGGACAGGGAAGAATTCACCC. It encodes CASSTGTGKNSP. The entire CDR3 protein reads CASSTGTGKNSPLHF.